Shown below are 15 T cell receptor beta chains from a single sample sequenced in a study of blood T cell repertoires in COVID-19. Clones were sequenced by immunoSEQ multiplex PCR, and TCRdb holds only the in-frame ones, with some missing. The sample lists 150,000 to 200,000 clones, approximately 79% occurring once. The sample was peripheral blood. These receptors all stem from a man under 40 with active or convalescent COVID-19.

In DNA form, the CDR3 reads TGTGCCAGCAGCTTAGAGCGTAATGAGCAGTTCTTC. It specifies CASSLERNEQFF. The chain joins TRBV11-2 to TRBJ2-1; D not resolved. The germline V gene encodes CDR1 SGHAT and CDR2 FQNNGV. The CDR3 consists of 12 residues. The V end was cut by 0 bases, the J end by 7 bases, with 4 bases between.

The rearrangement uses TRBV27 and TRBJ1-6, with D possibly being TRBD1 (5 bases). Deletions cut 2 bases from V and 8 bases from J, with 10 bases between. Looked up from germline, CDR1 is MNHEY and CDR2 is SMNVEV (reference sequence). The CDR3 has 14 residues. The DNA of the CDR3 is TGTGCCAGCAGTTTACAGGGTAGGGATTCACCCCTCCACTTT. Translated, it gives CASSLQGRDSPLHF.

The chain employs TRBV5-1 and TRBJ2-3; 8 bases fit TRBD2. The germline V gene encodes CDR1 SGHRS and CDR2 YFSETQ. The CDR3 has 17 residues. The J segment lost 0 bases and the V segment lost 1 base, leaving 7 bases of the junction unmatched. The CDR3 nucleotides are TGCGCCAGCAGCTTGCTTCCGCCGGGGGGGAGCACAGATACGCAGTATTTT. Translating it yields CASSLLPPGGSTDTQYF.

Written as DNA, the CDR3 is TGTGCCTGGAACAGGGGGCAGGACACTGAAGCTTTCTTT. Protein sequence: CAWNRGQDTEAFF. The chain links TRBV30 to TRBJ1-1; TRBD1 aligns across 9 bases. V lost 4 bases and J lost 3; bases outside the gene matches: 3. In germline, CDR1 is GTSNPN, CDR2 SVGIG (reference sequence). The CDR3 has 13 amino acids.

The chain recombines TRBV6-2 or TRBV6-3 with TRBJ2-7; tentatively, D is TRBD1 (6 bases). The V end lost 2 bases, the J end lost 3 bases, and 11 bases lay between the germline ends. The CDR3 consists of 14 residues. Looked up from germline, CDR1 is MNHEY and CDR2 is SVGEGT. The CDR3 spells CASSYERGNYEQYF. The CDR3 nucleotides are TGTGCCAGCAGTTACGAGAGGGGGAACTACGAGCAGTACTTC.

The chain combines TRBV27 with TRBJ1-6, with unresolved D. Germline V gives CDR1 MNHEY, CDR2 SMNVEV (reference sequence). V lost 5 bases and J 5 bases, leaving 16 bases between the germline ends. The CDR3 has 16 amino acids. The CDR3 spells CASSPFVGGNNSPLHF. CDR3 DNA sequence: TGTGCCAGCAGTCCCTTCGTCGGAGGAAATAATTCACCCCTCCACTTT.

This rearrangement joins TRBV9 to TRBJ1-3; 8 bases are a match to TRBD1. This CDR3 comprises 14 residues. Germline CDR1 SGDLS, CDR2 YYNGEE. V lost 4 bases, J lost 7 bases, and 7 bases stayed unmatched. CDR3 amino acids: CASSPRTGTNTIYF. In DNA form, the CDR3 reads TGTGCCAGCAGCCCCCGGACAGGGACGAACACCATATATTTT.

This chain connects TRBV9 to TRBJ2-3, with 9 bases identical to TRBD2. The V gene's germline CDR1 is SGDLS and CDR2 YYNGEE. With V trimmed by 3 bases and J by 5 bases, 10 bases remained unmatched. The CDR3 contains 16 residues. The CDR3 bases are TGTGCCAGCAGCGCGAGCCTAGCGGGAACAGGAGATACGCAGTATTTT. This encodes CASSASLAGTGDTQYF. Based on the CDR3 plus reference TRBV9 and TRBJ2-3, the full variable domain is DSGVTQTPKHLITATGQRVTLRCSPRSGDLSVYWYQQSLDQGLQFLIQYYNGEERAKGNILERFSAQQFPDLHSELNLSSLELGDSALYFCASSASLAGTGDTQYFGPGTRLTVL.

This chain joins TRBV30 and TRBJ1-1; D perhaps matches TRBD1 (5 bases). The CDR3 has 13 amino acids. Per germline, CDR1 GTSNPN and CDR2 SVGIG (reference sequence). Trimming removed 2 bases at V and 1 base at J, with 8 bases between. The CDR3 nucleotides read TGTGCCTGGAGTTTCGACAGGAACACTGAAGCTTTCTTT. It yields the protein CAWSFDRNTEAFF.

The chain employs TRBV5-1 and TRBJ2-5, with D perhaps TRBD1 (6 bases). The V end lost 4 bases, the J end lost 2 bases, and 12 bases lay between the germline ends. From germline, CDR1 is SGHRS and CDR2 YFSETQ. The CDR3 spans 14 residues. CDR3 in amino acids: CASSGNTGQETQYF. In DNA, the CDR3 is TGCGCCAGCAGCGGGAACACAGGGCAAGAGACCCAGTACTTC.

For the CDR3, the DNA is TGTGCCAGCAGCTCAGATGGGACAGGGGGCGCGAACAATGAGCAGTTCTTC. Its translation: CASSSDGTGGANNEQFF. The gene calls are TRBV11-3 and TRBJ2-1; TRBD1 matches 12 bases. V shed 4 bases and J 5 bases; nucleotides not matched to a gene: 9. The CDR3 is 17 residues long. Germline CDR1 reads SGHNT; CDR2 reads YENEEA.

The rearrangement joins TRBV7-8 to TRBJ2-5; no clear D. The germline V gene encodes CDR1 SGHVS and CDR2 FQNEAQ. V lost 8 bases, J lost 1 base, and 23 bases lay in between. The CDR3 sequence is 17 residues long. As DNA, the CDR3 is TGTGCCAGCCCGAAACTTCTGCGGCCCTCCCTCCAAGAGACCCAGTACTTC. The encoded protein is CASPKLLRPSLQETQYF. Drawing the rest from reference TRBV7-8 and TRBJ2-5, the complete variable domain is GAGVSQSPRYKVAKRGQDVALRCDPISGHVSLFWYQQALGQGPEFLTYFQNEAQLDKSGLPSDRFFAERPEGSVSTLKIQRTQQEDSAVYLCASPKLLRPSLQETQYFGPGTRLLVL.

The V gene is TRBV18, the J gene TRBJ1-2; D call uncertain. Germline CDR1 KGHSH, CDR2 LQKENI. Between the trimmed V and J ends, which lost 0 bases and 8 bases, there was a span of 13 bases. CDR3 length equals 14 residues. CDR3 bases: TGTGCCAGCTCACCACCGGGCCAGGCGAGCGGCTACACCTTC. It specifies CASSPPGQASGYTF.

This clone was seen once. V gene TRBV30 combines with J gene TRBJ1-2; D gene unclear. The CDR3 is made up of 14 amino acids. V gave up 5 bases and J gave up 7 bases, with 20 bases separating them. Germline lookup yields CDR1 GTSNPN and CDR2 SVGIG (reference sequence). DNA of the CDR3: TGTGCCTGGGGGATCTTCACAGACTACGGTGGCTACACCTTC. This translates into CAWGIFTDYGGYTF.

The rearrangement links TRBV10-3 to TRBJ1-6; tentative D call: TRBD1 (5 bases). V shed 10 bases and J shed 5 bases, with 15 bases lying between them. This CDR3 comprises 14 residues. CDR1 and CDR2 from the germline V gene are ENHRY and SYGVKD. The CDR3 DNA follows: TGTGCCAACTCATTAGGACACGATAATTCACCCCTCCACTTT. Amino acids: CANSLGHDNSPLHF.